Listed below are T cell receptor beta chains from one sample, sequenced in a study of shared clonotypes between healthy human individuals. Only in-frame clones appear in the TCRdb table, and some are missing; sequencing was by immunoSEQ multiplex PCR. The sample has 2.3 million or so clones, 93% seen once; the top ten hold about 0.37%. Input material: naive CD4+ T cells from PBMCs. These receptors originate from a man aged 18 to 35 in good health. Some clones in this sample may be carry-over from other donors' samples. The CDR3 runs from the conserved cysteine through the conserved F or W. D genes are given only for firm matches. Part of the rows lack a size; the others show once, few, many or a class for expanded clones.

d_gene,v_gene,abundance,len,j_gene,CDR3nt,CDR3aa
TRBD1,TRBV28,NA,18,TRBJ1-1,TGTGCCAGCAGTTTATATTTAACAGGGGGCGCAATGAACACTGAAGCTTTCTTT,CASSLYLTGGAMNTEAFF
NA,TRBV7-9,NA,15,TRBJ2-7,TGTGCCAGCAGCTTAGGATGGGGAAGCGCCTACGAGCAGTACTTC,CASSLGWGSAYEQYF
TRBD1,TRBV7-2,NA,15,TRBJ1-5,TGTGCCAGCAGCCCCGGGACAGGGACGGGTCAGCCCCAGCATTTT,CASSPGTGTGQPQHF
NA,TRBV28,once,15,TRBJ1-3,TGTGCCAGCAGTTTCGCTCGGACAGCTGGAAACACCATATATTTT,CASSFARTAGNTIYF
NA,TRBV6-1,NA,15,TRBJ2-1,TGTGCCAGCAGTGAATTGGCAGTTACATACAATGAGCAGTTCTTC,CASSELAVTYNEQFF
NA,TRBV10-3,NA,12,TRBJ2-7,TGTGCCATCAGCCCGACTAGTTACGAGCAGTACTTC,CAISPTSYEQYF
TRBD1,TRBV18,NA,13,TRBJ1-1,TGTGCCAGCTCACTTGGGACAGGGGAGGAAGCTTTCTTT,CASSLGTGEEAFF
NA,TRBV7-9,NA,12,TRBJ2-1,TGTGCCAGCAGTTACTCGTACAATGAGCAGTTCTTC,CASSYSYNEQFF
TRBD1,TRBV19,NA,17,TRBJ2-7,TGTGCCAGTAATCCGGGACAGGGAGTCCCCCATGGCTACGAGCAGTACTTC,CASNPGQGVPHGYEQYF
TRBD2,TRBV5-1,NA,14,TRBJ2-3,TGCGCCAGCACTCTGGCCCTAGCGGGAGATACGCAGTATTTT,CASTLALAGDTQYF
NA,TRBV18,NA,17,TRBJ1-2,TGTGCCAGCTCACCACCGGGTGGTACAGGGATGCTTTATGGCTACACCTTC,CASSPPGGTGMLYGYTF
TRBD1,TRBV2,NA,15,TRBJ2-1,TGTGCCAGCAGTCGTGACAGGGGCTCCTACAATGAGCAGTTCTTC,CASSRDRGSYNEQFF
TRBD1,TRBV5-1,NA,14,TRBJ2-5,TGCGCCACGAACCCGGGACAGGGGCAAGAGACCCAGTACTTC,CATNPGQGQETQYF
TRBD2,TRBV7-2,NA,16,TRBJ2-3,TGTGCCAGCAGCTTAGCAGGGTCTAGCGGGATTGATACGCAGTATTTT,CASSLAGSSGIDTQYF
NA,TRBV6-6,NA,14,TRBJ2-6,TGTGCCAGCAGAGGCGTGGGTGGGGCCAACGTCCTGACTTTC,CASRGVGGANVLTF
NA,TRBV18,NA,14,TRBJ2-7,TGTGCCAGCTCACCCCTGGCTAGCGCCCACGAGCAGTACTTC,CASSPLASAHEQYF
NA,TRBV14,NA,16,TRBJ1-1,TGTGCCAGCAGTCTTACATCCCTGGAGGGGCTGCCTGAAGCTTTCTTT,CASSLTSLEGLPEAFF
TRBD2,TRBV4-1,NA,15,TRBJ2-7,TGCGCCAGCAGCCATCGGGGGGGGAAGGGGTACGAGCAGTACTTC,CASSHRGGKGYEQYF
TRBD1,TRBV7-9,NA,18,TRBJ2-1,TGTGCCAGCAGCTTGACCCTCCGACAGGGGAGCTCCTACAATGAGCAGTTCTTC,CASSLTLRQGSSYNEQFF
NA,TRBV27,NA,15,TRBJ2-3,TGTGCCAGCAGTTTGGCGGCAGTTTACACAGATACGCAGTATTTT,CASSLAAVYTDTQYF
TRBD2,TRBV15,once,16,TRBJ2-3,TGTGCCACCAGCAGAGTCCTAGCGGGAGTATCTGATACGCAGTATTTT,CATSRVLAGVSDTQYF
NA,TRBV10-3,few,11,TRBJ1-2,TGTGCCATCAGTGATTCGACCGGGTTAACCTTC,CAISDSTGLTF
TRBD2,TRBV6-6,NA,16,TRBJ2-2,TGTGCCAGCAGCGTACGGGGGGGGCCGAACACCGGGGAGCTGTTTTTT,CASSVRGGPNTGELFF
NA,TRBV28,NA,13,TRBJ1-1,TGTGCCAGCAGCGGACGGCCAGACACTGAAGCTTTCTTT,CASSGRPDTEAFF
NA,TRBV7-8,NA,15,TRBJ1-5,TGTGCCAGCAGTCCACTCAGGGAGCCCAATCAGCCCCAGCATTTT,CASSPLREPNQPQHF
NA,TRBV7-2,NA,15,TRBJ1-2,TGTGCCAGCAGCACACAAGCGACGTACAACTATGGCTACACCTTC,CASSTQATYNYGYTF
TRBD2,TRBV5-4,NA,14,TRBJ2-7,TGTGCCAGCAGTTCCGGGACTAGGACCGTCGAGCAGTACTTC,CASSSGTRTVEQYF
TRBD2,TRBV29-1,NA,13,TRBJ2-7,TGCAGCGCCTTAACTAGCGGGGGTCTCGAGCAGTACTTC,CSALTSGGLEQYF
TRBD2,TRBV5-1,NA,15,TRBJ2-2,TGCGCCAGCAGCTTGGCGGGGGGAAGCACCGGGGAGCTGTTTTTT,CASSLAGGSTGELFF
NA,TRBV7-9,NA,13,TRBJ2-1,TGTGCCAGCAGCACAGCGACAGGACATGAGCAGTTCTTC,CASSTATGHEQFF